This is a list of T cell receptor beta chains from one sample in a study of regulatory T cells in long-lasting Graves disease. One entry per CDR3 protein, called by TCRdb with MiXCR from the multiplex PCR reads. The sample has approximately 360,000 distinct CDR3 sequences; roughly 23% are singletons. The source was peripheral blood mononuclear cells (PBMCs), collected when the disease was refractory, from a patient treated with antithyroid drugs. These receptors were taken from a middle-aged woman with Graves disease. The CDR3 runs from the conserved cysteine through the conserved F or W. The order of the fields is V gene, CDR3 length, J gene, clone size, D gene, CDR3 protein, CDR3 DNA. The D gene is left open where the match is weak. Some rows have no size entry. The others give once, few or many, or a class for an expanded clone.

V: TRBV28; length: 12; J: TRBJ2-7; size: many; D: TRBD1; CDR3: CASTSDRFTSYF; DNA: TGTGCCAGCACCTCGGACAGGTTTACTTCCTACTTC
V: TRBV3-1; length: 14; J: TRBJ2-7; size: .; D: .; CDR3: CASSRDFKSSEQYF; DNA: TGTGCCAGCAGCCGAGATTTTAAGTCCTCCGAGCAGTACTTC
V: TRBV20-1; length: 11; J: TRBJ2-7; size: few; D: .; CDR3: CSGRGTYEQYF; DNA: TGCAGTGGCAGGGGCACCTACGAGCAGTACTTC
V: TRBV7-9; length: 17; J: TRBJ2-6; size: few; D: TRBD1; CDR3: CASSFRTGGSRANVLTF; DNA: TGTGCCAGCAGCTTTAGGACAGGGGGCTCAAGGGCCAACGTCCTGACTTTC
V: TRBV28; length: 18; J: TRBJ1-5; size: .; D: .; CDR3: CASSPNFGTAASNQPQHF; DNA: TGTGCCAGCAGTCCGAACTTCGGGACCGCCGCTAGCAATCAGCCCCAGCATTTT
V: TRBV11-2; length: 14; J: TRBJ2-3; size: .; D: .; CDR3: CASSFGVGTDTQYF; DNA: TGTGCCAGCAGCTTCGGTGTAGGCACAGATACGCAGTATTTT
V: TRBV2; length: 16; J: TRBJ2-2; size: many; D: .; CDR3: CASIENGYPNTGELFF; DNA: TGTGCCAGCATCGAAAATGGTTATCCGAACACCGGGGAGCTGTTTTTT
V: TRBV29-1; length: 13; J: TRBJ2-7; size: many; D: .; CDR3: CSVRSDSNYEQYF; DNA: TGCAGCGTTCGCTCGGACAGCAATTACGAGCAGTACTTC
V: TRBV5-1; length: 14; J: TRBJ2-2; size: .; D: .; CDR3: CASREGANTGELFF; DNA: TGCGCCAGCAGGGAGGGCGCGAACACCGGGGAGCTGTTTTTT
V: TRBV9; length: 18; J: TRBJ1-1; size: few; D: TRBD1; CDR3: CASSPGQGLACQHLEAFF; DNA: TGTGCCAGCAGCCCAGGACAGGGTTTAGCTTGCCAACACTTGGAAGCTTTCTTT
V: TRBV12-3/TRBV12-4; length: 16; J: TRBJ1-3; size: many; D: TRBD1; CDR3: CASSRWTGTSGNTIYF; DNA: TGTGCCAGCAGTAGGTGGACAGGGACCTCTGGAAACACCATATATTTT
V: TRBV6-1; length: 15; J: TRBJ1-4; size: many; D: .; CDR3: CASRSDRATNEKLFF; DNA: TGTGCCAGCAGATCCGACAGAGCAACTAATGAAAAACTGTTTTTT
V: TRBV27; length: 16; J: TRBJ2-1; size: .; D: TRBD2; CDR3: CASSPWVAGPGNEQFF; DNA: TGTGCCAGCAGTCCCTGGGTAGCGGGGCCTGGCAATGAGCAGTTCTTC
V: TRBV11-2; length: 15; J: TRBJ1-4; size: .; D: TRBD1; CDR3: CASSHRDRGHEKLFF; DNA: TGTGCCAGCAGCCACCGGGACAGGGGGCATGAAAAACTGTTTTTT
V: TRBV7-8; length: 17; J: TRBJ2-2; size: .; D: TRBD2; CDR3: CASSLLAEPANTGELFF; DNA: TGTGCCAGCAGCTTACTAGCGGAGCCCGCGAACACCGGGGAGCTGTTTTTT
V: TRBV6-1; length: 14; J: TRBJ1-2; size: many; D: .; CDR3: CASRLPRVTYGYTF; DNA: TGTGCCAGCAGGTTACCCAGGGTAACCTATGGCTACACCTTC
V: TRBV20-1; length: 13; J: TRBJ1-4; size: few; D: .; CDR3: CSASRADNEKLFF; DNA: TGCAGTGCTAGCAGGGCCGATAATGAAAAACTGTTTTTT
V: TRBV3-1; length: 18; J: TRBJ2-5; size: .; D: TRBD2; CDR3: CASSQAPTSGSGLETQYF; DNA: TGTGCCAGCAGCCAAGCGCCGACTAGCGGGAGTGGCTTAGAGACCCAGTACTTC
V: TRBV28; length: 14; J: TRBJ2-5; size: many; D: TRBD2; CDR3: CASSLAGVSETQYF; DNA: TGTGCCAGCAGTTTAGCGGGAGTTAGTGAGACCCAGTACTTC
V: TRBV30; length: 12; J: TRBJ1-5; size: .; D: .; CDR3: CAWSAAEGPQHF; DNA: TGTGCCTGGAGTGCGGCCGAAGGGCCCCAGCATTTT
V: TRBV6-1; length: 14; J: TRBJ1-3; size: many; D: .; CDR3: CASSLDSPGNTIYF; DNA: TGTGCCAGCAGTCTGGACAGCCCTGGAAACACCATATATTTT